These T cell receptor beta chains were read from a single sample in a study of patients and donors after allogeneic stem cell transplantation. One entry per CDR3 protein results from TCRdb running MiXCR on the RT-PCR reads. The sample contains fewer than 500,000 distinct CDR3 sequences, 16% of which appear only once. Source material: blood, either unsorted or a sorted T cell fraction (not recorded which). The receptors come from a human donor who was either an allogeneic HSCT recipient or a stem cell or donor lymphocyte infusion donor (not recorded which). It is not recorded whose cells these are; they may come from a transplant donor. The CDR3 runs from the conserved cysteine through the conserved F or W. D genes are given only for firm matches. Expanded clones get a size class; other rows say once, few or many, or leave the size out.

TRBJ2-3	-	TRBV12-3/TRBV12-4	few	TGTGCCAGCAGTCTTAATCTAAGAGATACGCAGTATTTT	CASSLNLRDTQYF
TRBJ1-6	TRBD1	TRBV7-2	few	TGTGCCAGCAGCTTAGCAGTAGACAGGGGCCGATATTCACCCCTCCACTTT	CASSLAVDRGRYSPLHF
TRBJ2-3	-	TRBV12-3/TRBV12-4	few	TGTGCCAGCAGCACGACAGAGACGGGTACGCAGTATTTT	CASSTTETGTQYF
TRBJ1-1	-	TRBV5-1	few	TGCGCCAGCAGCTACGCCCGGGACCTAGCTAGCACTGAAGCTTTCTTT	CASSYARDLASTEAFF
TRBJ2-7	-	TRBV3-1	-	TGTGCCAGCAGCCAAGAATGGGGGAACGAGCAGTACTTC	CASSQEWGNEQYF
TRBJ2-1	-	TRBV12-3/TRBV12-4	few	TGTGCCAGCAGTCCTCAGGGGGAGCAGTTCTTC	CASSPQGEQFF
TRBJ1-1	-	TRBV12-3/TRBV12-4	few	TGTGCCAGCAGTCAAAGGAGGGTGGGAACTGAAGCTTTCTTT	CASSQRRVGTEAFF
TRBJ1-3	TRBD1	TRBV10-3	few	TGTGCCATCAGTCAGGGGACAGGGGGTACTGGAAACACCATATATTTT	CAISQGTGGTGNTIYF
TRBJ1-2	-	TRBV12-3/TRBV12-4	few	TGTGCCAGCAGCCCTCGCGGGAGGGGATACGACTATGGCTACACCTTC	CASSPRGRGYDYGYTF
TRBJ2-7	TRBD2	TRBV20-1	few	TGCAGTGCTAGAGATATAAGCGGGGGGCGGTACGAGCAGTACTTC	CSARDISGGRYEQYF
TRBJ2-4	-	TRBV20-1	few	TGCAGTGCTGCCCAAAAGGGTACCATTCAGTACTTC	CSAAQKGTIQYF
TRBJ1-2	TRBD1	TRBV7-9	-	TGTGCCAGCAGCTCCAAACAGGGGACCTATGGCTACACCTTC	CASSSKQGTYGYTF
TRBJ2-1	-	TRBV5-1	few	TGCGCCAGCAGCTTGAGGCGGGGAAGCTCCTACAATGAGCAGTTCTTC	CASSLRRGSSYNEQFF
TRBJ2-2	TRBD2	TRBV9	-	TGTGCCAGCAGCGTAGCTGGAAGCGGGGGGTTGAACACCGGGGAGCTGTTTTTT	CASSVAGSGGLNTGELFF
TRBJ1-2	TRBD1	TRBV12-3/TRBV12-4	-	TGTGCCAGCGGTACACACCGGGACAGGGGCGCCCATGGCTACACCTTC	CASGTHRDRGAHGYTF
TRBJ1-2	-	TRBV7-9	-	TGTGCCAGCAGGGCGTTAGAGGGCGTAAACTATGGCTACACCTTC	CASRALEGVNYGYTF
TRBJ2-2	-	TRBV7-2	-	TGTGCCAGCAGCGGAAAATTGGGGAAACGGACCGGGGAGCTGTTTTTT	CASSGKLGKRTGELFF
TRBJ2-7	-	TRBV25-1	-	TGTGCCAGCAGAGGGCAGGCGAGCTCCTACGAGCAGTACTTC	CASRGQASSYEQYF
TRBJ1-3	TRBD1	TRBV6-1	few	TGTGCCAGCAGTCGGGACAGGGGACCTGGAAACACCATATATTTT	CASSRDRGPGNTIYF
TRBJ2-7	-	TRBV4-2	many	TGTGCCAGCAGCCAAGATAGAGACCCTTTCTACGAGCAGTACTTC	CASSQDRDPFYEQYF
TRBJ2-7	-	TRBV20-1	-	TGCAGTGCTAAGGAACGACGAACCGGGACGTATAACTACGAGCAGTACTTC	CSAKERRTGTYNYEQYF
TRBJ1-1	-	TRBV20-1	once	TGCAGTGCTAGGGGTCAGGTCTGGAACACTGAAGCTTTCTTT	CSARGQVWNTEAFF
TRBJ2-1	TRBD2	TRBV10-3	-	TGTGCCATCAGTACTAGCGGGAGTACGTATGAGCAGTTCTTC	CAISTSGSTYEQFF
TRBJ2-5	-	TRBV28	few	TGTGCCAGCAGTCCCGGCAGGTTTAATTTACGAGAGACCCAGTACTTC	CASSPGRFNLRETQYF
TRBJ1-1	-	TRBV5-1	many	TGCGCCAGCAGCGTGACGGGATCCGGGGGCACTGAAGCTTTCTTT	CASSVTGSGGTEAFF
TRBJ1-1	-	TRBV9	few	TGTGCCAGCACCGTCGTGAGTCGTGGGGACACTGAAGCTTTCTTT	CASTVVSRGDTEAFF
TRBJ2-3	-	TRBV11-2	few	TGTGCCAGCAGCTTAGGTTTTCGAGATACGCAGTATTTT	CASSLGFRDTQYF
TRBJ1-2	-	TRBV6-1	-	TGTGCCAGCGGGGACTGCCTTGGCTATGGCTACACCTTC	CASGDCLGYGYTF
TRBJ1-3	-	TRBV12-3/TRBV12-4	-	TGTGCCAGCAGCCGTTCTGGAAACACCATATATTTT	CASSRSGNTIYF
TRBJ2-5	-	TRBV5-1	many	TGCGCCAGCAGCCAGGGACTTCAAGAGACCCAGTACTTC	CASSQGLQETQYF
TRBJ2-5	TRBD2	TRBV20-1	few	TGCAGTGCTAGATTCCGCGGGGGGGCTCGAGAGACCCAGTACTTC	CSARFRGGARETQYF
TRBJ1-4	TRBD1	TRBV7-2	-	TGTGCCAGCAGCTTAGAAGGGGGCAAAGAAAAACTGTTTTTT	CASSLEGGKEKLFF
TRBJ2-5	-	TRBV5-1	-	TGCGCCAGCAGCTCACGGCAGTACCCAGAGACCCAGTACTTC	CASSSRQYPETQYF
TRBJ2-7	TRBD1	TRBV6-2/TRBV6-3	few	TGTGCCAGCAGTTACGTGACAGGGGTCCCCTACGAGCAGTACTTC	CASSYVTGVPYEQYF
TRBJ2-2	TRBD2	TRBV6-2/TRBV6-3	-	TGTGCCAGCACCGATAGCGGGGGGGCCGACACCGGGGAGCTGTTTTTT	CASTDSGGADTGELFF
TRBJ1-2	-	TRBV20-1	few	TGCAGTGCCCCCAAACGAGGTGCTAACTATGGCTACACCTTC	CSAPKRGANYGYTF
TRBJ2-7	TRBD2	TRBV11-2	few	TGTGCCAGCAGCTCGCAGCGGGGTAGGAGCTACGAGCAGTACTTC	CASSSQRGRSYEQYF
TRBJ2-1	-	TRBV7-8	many	TGTGCCAGCAGCTTACTGGTCGAGTGGTCCAATGAGCAGTTCTTC	CASSLLVEWSNEQFF
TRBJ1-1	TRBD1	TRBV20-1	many	TGCAGTGCGAGGACACCGGGACAGGGGATTGAAGCTTTCTTT	CSARTPGQGIEAFF
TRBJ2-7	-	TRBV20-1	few	TGCAGTGCTAGACGTTTCGGCTTCCCCTACGAGCAGTACTTC	CSARRFGFPYEQYF
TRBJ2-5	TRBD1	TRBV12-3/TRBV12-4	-	TGTGCCAGCGTTAGCCCCAGGGGGGAGACCCAGTACTTC	CASVSPRGETQYF
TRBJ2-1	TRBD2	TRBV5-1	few	TGCGCCAGCAGCACGGGACTAGCGGGGGGTTACAATGAGCAGTTCTTC	CASSTGLAGGYNEQFF
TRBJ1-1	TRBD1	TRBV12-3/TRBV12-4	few	TGTGCCAGCAGTTTTAACTTCAGGGGGGGGGTCACTGAAGCTTTCTTT	CASSFNFRGGVTEAFF
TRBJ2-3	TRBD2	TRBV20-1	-	TGCAGTGCATCACTAGCGGGAGGGCCAACCGATTCCACAGATACGCAGTATTTT	CSASLAGGPTDSTDTQYF
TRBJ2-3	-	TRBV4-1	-	TGCGCCAGCAGCCACCTAGTTCCAGATACGCAGTATTTT	CASSHLVPDTQYF
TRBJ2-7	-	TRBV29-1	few	TGCAGCGTTGAAGGAAGGGGCGGCGAGCAGTACTTC	CSVEGRGGEQYF
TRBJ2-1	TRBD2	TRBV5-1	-	TGCGCCAGCAGCTTGGTTGTAGCGGGAGGGCCCCTGGGCTCCTACAATGAGCAGTTCTTC	CASSLVVAGGPLGSYNEQFF
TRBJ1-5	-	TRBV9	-	TGTGCCAGCAGCGTAGTGCCGCTTTATAGCAATCAGCCCCAGCATTTT	CASSVVPLYSNQPQHF
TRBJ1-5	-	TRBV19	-	TGTGCCAGTAGGCCCCAGAGCTATAGCAATCAGCCCCAGCATTTT	CASRPQSYSNQPQHF
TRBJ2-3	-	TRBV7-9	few	TGTGCCAGCAGCTTAACCCGGGGCGGTAGCACAGATACGCAGTATTTT	CASSLTRGGSTDTQYF
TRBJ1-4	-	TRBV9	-	TGTGCCAGCAGCCGTACAGGACAGCCCAAGTCCATGGTCGAAAAACTGTTTTTT	CASSRTGQPKSMVEKLFF
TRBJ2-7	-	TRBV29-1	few	TGCAGCGTTGACACCAGAGACCGTTTCTACGAGCAGTACTTC	CSVDTRDRFYEQYF
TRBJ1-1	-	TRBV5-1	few	TGCGCCAGCAGCGACACTATGGGTATCAGTGAAGCTTTCTTT	CASSDTMGISEAFF
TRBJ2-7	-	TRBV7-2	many	TGTGCCAGCAGCCTTAGAACCCAATTCTACGAGCAGTACTTC	CASSLRTQFYEQYF
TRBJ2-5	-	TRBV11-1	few	TGTGCCAGCAGCTTACAGGTCCTAAGATCTGAAGAGACCCAGTACTTC	CASSLQVLRSEETQYF
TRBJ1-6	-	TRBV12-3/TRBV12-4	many	TGTGCCAGCAGTTTTCGGAATTCACCCCTCCACTTT	CASSFRNSPLHF
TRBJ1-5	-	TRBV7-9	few	TGTGCCAGCAGCTCTGACCAGGGTAGCAATCAGCCCCAGCATTTT	CASSSDQGSNQPQHF
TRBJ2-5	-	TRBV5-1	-	TGCGCCAGCAGCTTGGCCAAGCGGGAAGAGACCCAGTACTTC	CASSLAKREETQYF
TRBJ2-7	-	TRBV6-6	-	TGTGCCAGCAGTTACTCGGGCAGCCTCGAGCAGTACTTC	CASSYSGSLEQYF